This T cell receptor (beta chain) is from a study of T cells in localized non-small cell lung cancer. Profiled with immunoSEQ multiplex PCR; TCRdb holds only in-frame clones, not every one. The table shows 25,000 to 30,000 clones, with around nine tenths occurring only once. Specimen: peripheral blood, collected before any cancer treatment. The receptor's source is a woman between 18 and 50 years old with stage I lung adenocarcinoma.

For the CDR3, the DNA is TGTGCCAGCAGTTTACAGGGGACTGAAGCTTTCTTT. This translates into CASSLQGTEAFF. The J gene is TRBJ1-1, the V gene TRBV28; D may be TRBD1 (6 bases). Germline lookup yields CDR1 MDHEN and CDR2 SYDVKM. The ends were cut back, 2 bases at V and 5 bases at J, with 6 bases in the middle. The CDR3 is made up of 12 amino acids. The whole variable domain, remainder taken from reference TRBV28 and TRBJ1-1, is DVKVTQSSRYLVKRTGEKVFLECVQDMDHENMFWYRQDPGLGLRLIYFSYDVKMKEKGDIPEGYSVSREKKERFSLILESASTNQTSMYLCASSLQGTEAFFGQGTRLTVV.